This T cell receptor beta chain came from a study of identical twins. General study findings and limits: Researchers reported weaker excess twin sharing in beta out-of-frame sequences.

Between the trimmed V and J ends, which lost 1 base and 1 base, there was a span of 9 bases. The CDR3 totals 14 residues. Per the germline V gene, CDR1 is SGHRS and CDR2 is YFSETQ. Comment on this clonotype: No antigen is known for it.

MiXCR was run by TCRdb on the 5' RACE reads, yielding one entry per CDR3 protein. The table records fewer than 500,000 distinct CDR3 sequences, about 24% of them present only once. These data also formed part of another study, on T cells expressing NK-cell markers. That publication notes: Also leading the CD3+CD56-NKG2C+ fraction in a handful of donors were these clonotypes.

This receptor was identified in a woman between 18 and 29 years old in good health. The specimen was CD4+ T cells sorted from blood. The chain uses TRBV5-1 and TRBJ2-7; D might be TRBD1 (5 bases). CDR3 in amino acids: CASSLWQGSYEQYF. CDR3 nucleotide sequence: TGCGCCAGCAGCTTGTGGCAGGGTTCCTACGAGCAGTACTTC.